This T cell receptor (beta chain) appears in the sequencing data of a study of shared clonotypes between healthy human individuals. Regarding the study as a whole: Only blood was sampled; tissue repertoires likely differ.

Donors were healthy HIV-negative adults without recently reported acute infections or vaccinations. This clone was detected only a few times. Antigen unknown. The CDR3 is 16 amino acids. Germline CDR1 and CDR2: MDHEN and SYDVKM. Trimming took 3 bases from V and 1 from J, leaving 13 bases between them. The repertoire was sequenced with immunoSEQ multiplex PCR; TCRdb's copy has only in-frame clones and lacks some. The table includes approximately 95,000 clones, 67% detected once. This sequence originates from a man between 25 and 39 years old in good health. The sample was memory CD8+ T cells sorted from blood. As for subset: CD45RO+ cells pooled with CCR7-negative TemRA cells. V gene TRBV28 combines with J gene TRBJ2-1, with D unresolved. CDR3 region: CASSFDKRWSYNEQFF. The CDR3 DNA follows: TGTGCCAGCAGTTTCGACAAACGATGGTCCTACAATGAGCAGTTCTTC.